The following is a TCR beta chain sequence with its context. cDNA molecules carried unique molecular identifiers, and template switching added a universal primer site. From the 5' RACE reads, TCRdb called clonotypes with MiXCR, one entry per CDR3 protein. This sample has about 190,000 distinct CDR3 sequences, with approximately 15% found just once. The data were taken from a study of identical twins. A further study also used this sample, focusing on T cells expressing NK-cell markers. Per that paper: The contribution of dominant NKG2C+ clonotypes to CD8+ T cells in a handful of donors was roughly 1.0-7.5%.

The sequence derives from a woman between 18 and 29 years old in good health. The sequencing sample was made of CD8+ T cells sorted from blood.

CDR3 sequence reads: CASSLDRGSRSGANVLTF. The DNA of the CDR3 is TGTGCCAGCAGTTTAGATCGAGGGTCCCGCTCTGGGGCCAACGTCCTGACTTTC. V usage is TRBV12-3 or TRBV12-4 and J usage is TRBJ2-6; perhaps TRBD2 as D (5 bases). The CDR3 extends over 18 amino acids. V was cut by 1 base and J by 0 bases, with 13 bases left in between.